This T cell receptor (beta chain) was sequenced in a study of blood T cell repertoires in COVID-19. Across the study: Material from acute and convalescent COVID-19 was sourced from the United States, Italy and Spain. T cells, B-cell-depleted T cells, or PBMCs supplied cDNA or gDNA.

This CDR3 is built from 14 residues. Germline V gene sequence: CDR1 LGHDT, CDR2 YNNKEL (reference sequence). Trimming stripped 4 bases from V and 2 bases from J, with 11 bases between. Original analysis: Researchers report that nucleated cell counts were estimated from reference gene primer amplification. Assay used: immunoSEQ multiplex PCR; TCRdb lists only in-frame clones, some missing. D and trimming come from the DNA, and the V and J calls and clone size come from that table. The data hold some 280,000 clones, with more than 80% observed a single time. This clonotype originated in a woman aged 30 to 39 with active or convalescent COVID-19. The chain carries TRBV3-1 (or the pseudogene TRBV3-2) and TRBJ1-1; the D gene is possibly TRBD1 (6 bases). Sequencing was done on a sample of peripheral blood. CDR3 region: CASSLAGANTEAFF. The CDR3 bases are TGTGCCAGCAGCCTAGCGGGGGCTAACACTGAAGCTTTCTTT.